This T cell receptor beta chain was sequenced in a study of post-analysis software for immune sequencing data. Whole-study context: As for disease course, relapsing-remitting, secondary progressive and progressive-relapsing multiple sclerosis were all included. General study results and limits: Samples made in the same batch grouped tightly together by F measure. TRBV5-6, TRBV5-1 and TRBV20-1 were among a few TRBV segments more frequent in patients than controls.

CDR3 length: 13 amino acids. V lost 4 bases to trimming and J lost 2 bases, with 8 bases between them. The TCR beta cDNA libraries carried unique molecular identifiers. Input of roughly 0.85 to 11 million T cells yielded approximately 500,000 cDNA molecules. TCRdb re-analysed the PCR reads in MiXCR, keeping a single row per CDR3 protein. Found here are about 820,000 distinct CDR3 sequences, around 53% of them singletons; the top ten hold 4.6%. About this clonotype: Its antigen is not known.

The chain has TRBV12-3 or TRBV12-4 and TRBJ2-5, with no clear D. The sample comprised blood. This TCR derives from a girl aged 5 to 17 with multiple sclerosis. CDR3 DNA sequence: TGTGCCAGCAGTTACCCGGGTCAAGAGACCCAGTACTTC. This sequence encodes CASSYPGQETQYF.